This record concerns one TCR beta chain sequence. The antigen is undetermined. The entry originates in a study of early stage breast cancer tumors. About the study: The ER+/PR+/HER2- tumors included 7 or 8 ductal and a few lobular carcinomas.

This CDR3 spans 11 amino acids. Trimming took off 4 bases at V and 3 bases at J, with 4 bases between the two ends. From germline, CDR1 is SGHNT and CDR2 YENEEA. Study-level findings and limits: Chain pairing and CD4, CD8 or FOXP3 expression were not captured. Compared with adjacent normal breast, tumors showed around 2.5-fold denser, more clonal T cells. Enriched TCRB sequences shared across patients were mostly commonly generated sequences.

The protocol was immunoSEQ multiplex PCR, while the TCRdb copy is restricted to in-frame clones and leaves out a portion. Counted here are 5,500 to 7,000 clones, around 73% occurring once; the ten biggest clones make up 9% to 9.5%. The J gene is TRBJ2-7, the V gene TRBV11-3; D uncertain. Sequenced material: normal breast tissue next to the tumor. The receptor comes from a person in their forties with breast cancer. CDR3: CASSWGYEQYF. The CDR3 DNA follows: TGTGCCAGCAGCTGGGGCTACGAGCAGTACTTC.